This is a list of T cell receptor beta chains from one sample in a study of cytomegalovirus exposure and HLA in healthy donors. Profiling relied on immunoSEQ multiplex PCR, and the TCRdb table lists in-frame clones only, not all of them. The sample includes 50,000 or so clones, around 80% seen only once; the top ten take 2% to 2.5%. The sample consisted of PBMCs. The receptors were gathered from a boy under 18 in good health and CMV-seropositive. CDR3s include the opening cysteine and the closing phenylalanine or tryptophan. The order of the fields is clone size, V gene, J gene, D gene, CDR3 protein, CDR3 DNA. A D gene is named only where the DNA matches it firmly. Some rows mark clone size as missing; the rest say once, few, many or name a class of expanded clone.

clone_size: NA
v_call: TRBV5-6
j_call: TRBJ2-2
d_call: TRBD1
cdr3_aa: CASSLRPGGAGGELFF
cdr3_nt: TGTGCCAGCAGCTTGCGGCCAGGGGGCGCCGGCGGGGAGCTGTTTTTT

clone_size: NA
v_call: TRBV11-1
j_call: TRBJ2-7
d_call: NA
cdr3_aa: CASSLMASSFYEQYF
cdr3_nt: TGTGCCAGCAGCTTAATGGCTAGCTCATTTTACGAGCAGTACTTC

clone_size: NA
v_call: TRBV28
j_call: TRBJ2-2
d_call: TRBD1
cdr3_aa: CASSLWDREGKTGELFF
cdr3_nt: TGTGCCAGCAGTTTATGGGACAGGGAAGGTAAGACCGGGGAGCTGTTTTTT

clone_size: NA
v_call: TRBV7-8
j_call: TRBJ2-5
d_call: TRBD1
cdr3_aa: CASSLEMVWDRDSGQYF
cdr3_nt: TGTGCCAGCAGCTTAGAGATGGTATGGGACAGAGATTCGGGACAGTACTTC

clone_size: NA
v_call: TRBV27
j_call: TRBJ2-3
d_call: TRBD1
cdr3_aa: CASRRDSPPDTQYF
cdr3_nt: TGTGCCAGCAGACGGGACAGCCCCCCAGATACGCAGTATTTT

clone_size: NA
v_call: TRBV5-6
j_call: TRBJ2-1
d_call: TRBD2
cdr3_aa: CASSFGSGGGQFF
cdr3_nt: TGTGCCAGCAGCTTCGGGTCCGGGGGGGGGCAGTTCTTC

clone_size: few
v_call: TRBV2
j_call: TRBJ2-3
d_call: TRBD1
cdr3_aa: CASSEEDRPTDTQYF
cdr3_nt: TGTGCCAGCAGTGAAGAGGACAGGCCTACAGATACGCAGTATTTT

clone_size: NA
v_call: TRBV5-1
j_call: TRBJ1-1
d_call: NA
cdr3_aa: CASSPGQSVMNTEAFF
cdr3_nt: TGCGCCAGCAGCCCAGGACAGTCGGTTATGAACACTGAAGCTTTCTTT

clone_size: NA
v_call: TRBV19
j_call: TRBJ2-1
d_call: NA
cdr3_aa: CASSKGVSDKDEQFF
cdr3_nt: TGTGCCAGTAGTAAGGGGGTCTCAGATAAGGATGAGCAGTTCTTC

clone_size: NA
v_call: TRBV5-1
j_call: TRBJ1-4
d_call: NA
cdr3_aa: CASSLQQGLGEKLFF
cdr3_nt: TGCGCCAGCAGCTTACAACAGGGATTGGGGGAAAAACTGTTTTTT

clone_size: NA
v_call: TRBV5-4
j_call: TRBJ2-1
d_call: TRBD1
cdr3_aa: CASSSDRQGSEFF
cdr3_nt: TGTGCCAGCAGCTCCGACCGACAGGGGTCCGAGTTCTTC

clone_size: NA
v_call: TRBV6-1
j_call: TRBJ1-2
d_call: NA
cdr3_aa: CASSEKTRNYGYTF
cdr3_nt: TGTGCCAGCAGTGAAAAAACCCGGAACTATGGCTACACCTTC

clone_size: NA
v_call: TRBV18
j_call: TRBJ2-7
d_call: TRBD1
cdr3_aa: CASSPLPGQELYEQYF
cdr3_nt: TGTGCCAGCTCACCTCTGCCGGGACAGGAGCTCTACGAGCAGTACTTC

clone_size: NA
v_call: TRBV29-1
j_call: TRBJ2-1
d_call: TRBD2
cdr3_aa: CSFQRGDYYNEQFF
cdr3_nt: TGCAGCTTCCAGCGGGGGGATTACTACAATGAGCAGTTCTTC

clone_size: NA
v_call: TRBV7-9
j_call: TRBJ1-1
d_call: NA
cdr3_aa: CASSLAEERAFF
cdr3_nt: TGTGCCAGCAGCTTAGCGGAGGAGCGAGCTTTCTTT

clone_size: NA
v_call: TRBV9
j_call: TRBJ1-2
d_call: TRBD1
cdr3_aa: CASSVVDRGYGYTF
cdr3_nt: TGTGCCAGCAGCGTAGTCGACAGGGGCTATGGCTACACCTTC

clone_size: NA
v_call: TRBV13
j_call: TRBJ1-1
d_call: NA
cdr3_aa: CASSLGGRNTEAFF
cdr3_nt: TGTGCCAGCAGCTTAGGGGGGAGGAACACTGAAGCTTTCTTT

clone_size: NA
v_call: TRBV4-1
j_call: TRBJ1-3
d_call: TRBD1
cdr3_aa: CASSRPVRDRGNTIYF
cdr3_nt: TGCGCCAGCAGCCGACCCGTCCGGGACAGGGGAAACACCATATATTTT

clone_size: NA
v_call: TRBV27
j_call: TRBJ2-3
d_call: NA
cdr3_aa: CASVGGGGSTDTQYF
cdr3_nt: TGTGCCAGCGTAGGGGGAGGGGGTAGCACAGATACGCAGTATTTT

clone_size: NA
v_call: TRBV4-1
j_call: TRBJ2-4
d_call: TRBD2
cdr3_aa: CASSRRGGGGNIQYF
cdr3_nt: TGCGCCAGCAGCCGCCGCGGGGGGGGCGGAAACATTCAGTACTTC

clone_size: NA
v_call: TRBV2
j_call: TRBJ2-2
d_call: NA
cdr3_aa: CASMQGERTGELFF
cdr3_nt: TGTGCCAGCATGCAGGGCGAACGCACCGGGGAGCTGTTTTTT

clone_size: once
v_call: TRBV7-6
j_call: TRBJ1-1
d_call: NA
cdr3_aa: CASSLSIMNTEAFF
cdr3_nt: TGTGCCAGCAGCTTATCTATCATGAACACTGAAGCTTTCTTT

clone_size: NA
v_call: TRBV27
j_call: TRBJ2-1
d_call: NA
cdr3_aa: CASSLFSSGWVEQFF
cdr3_nt: TGTGCCAGCAGTTTATTTTCATCAGGTTGGGTGGAGCAGTTCTTC

clone_size: NA
v_call: TRBV5-6
j_call: TRBJ1-1
d_call: TRBD1
cdr3_aa: CASSYGQGRGMNTEAFF
cdr3_nt: TGTGCCAGCAGTTACGGACAGGGGCGGGGTATGAACACTGAAGCTTTCTTT

clone_size: NA
v_call: TRBV19
j_call: TRBJ1-3
d_call: TRBD1
cdr3_aa: CASSPRTGVSGNTIYF
cdr3_nt: TGTGCCAGTAGTCCTAGGACAGGGGTCTCTGGAAACACCATATATTTT

clone_size: NA
v_call: TRBV6-5
j_call: TRBJ2-2
d_call: TRBD1
cdr3_aa: CASSAGTGIGGELFF
cdr3_nt: TGTGCCAGCAGCGCCGGGACAGGGATTGGGGGGGAGCTGTTTTTT

clone_size: NA
v_call: TRBV6-6
j_call: TRBJ1-3
d_call: NA
cdr3_aa: CASTPHPFTGNTIYF
cdr3_nt: TGTGCCAGCACTCCCCACCCGTTCACAGGAAACACCATATATTTT

clone_size: NA
v_call: TRBV27
j_call: TRBJ2-2
d_call: NA
cdr3_aa: CASSFGGSGELFF
cdr3_nt: TGTGCCAGCAGTTTTGGGGGGTCCGGGGAGCTGTTTTTT

clone_size: NA
v_call: TRBV11-3
j_call: TRBJ2-1
d_call: TRBD1
cdr3_aa: CASGTVYNEQFF
cdr3_nt: TGTGCCAGCGGGACAGTGTACAATGAGCAGTTCTTC

clone_size: few
v_call: TRBV5-4
j_call: TRBJ1-5
d_call: NA
cdr3_aa: CASSCGPGVRPDQPQHF
cdr3_nt: TGTGCCAGCAGCTGCGGACCGGGGGTTAGGCCGGATCAGCCCCAGCATTTT

clone_size: NA
v_call: TRBV10-3
j_call: TRBJ2-1
d_call: NA
cdr3_aa: CAISDSQEQFF
cdr3_nt: TGTGCCATCAGTGATAGCCAAGAGCAGTTCTTC

clone_size: NA
v_call: TRBV2
j_call: TRBJ1-1
d_call: NA
cdr3_aa: CASSAWTGEAFF
cdr3_nt: TGTGCCAGCTCAGCTTGGACTGGGGAAGCTTTCTTT

clone_size: NA
v_call: TRBV18
j_call: TRBJ1-5
d_call: TRBD1
cdr3_aa: CASSPPQTGVGNQPQHF
cdr3_nt: TGTGCCAGCTCACCACCTCAAACAGGGGTTGGAAATCAGCCCCAGCATTTT

clone_size: few
v_call: TRBV6-6
j_call: TRBJ1-1
d_call: TRBD1
cdr3_aa: CASSRQGRANTEAFF
cdr3_nt: TGTGCCAGCAGTCGACAGGGCAGGGCGAACACTGAAGCTTTCTTT

clone_size: NA
v_call: TRBV4-1
j_call: TRBJ2-7
d_call: NA
cdr3_aa: CASSPSQGQYEQYF
cdr3_nt: TGCGCCAGCAGCCCAAGCCAAGGACAGTACGAGCAGTACTTC

clone_size: NA
v_call: TRBV5-1
j_call: TRBJ2-7
d_call: TRBD1
cdr3_aa: CASSKSITGEIPYEQYF
cdr3_nt: TGCGCCAGCAGCAAATCAATAACAGGGGAAATTCCCTACGAGCAGTACTTC

clone_size: NA
v_call: TRBV4-2
j_call: TRBJ1-6
d_call: NA
cdr3_aa: CASSQTGGGPQSPLHF
cdr3_nt: TGTGCCAGCAGCCAAACCGGAGGAGGGCCCCAGTCACCCCTCCACTTT

clone_size: NA
v_call: TRBV7-9
j_call: TRBJ2-1
d_call: NA
cdr3_aa: CSSSLEGVYNEQFF
cdr3_nt: TGTTCCAGCAGCTTAGAGGGAGTGTACAATGAGCAGTTCTTC

clone_size: NA
v_call: TRBV6-1
j_call: TRBJ1-2
d_call: NA
cdr3_aa: CASRWSGYGYTF
cdr3_nt: TGTGCCAGCAGGTGGTCAGGCTATGGCTACACCTTC

clone_size: NA
v_call: TRBV11-2
j_call: TRBJ1-2
d_call: NA
cdr3_aa: CASSFPGWDGYTF
cdr3_nt: TGTGCCAGCAGCTTTCCAGGGTGGGATGGCTACACCTTC

clone_size: NA
v_call: TRBV7-3
j_call: TRBJ2-7
d_call: TRBD1
cdr3_aa: CASSRTGTGNYEQYF
cdr3_nt: TGTGCCAGCAGCCGCACCGGGACAGGGAACTACGAGCAGTACTTC

clone_size: NA
v_call: TRBV7-9
j_call: TRBJ1-4
d_call: TRBD1
cdr3_aa: CASSKRPGTDLNEKLFF
cdr3_nt: TGTGCCAGCAGCAAACGACCGGGGACAGACCTTAATGAAAAACTGTTTTTT

clone_size: NA
v_call: TRBV5-1
j_call: TRBJ1-2
d_call: TRBD1
cdr3_aa: CASSSRTGEFNYGYTF
cdr3_nt: TGCGCCAGCAGCTCACGCACAGGGGAATTTAACTATGGCTACACCTTC

clone_size: few
v_call: TRBV6-6
j_call: TRBJ1-1
d_call: NA
cdr3_aa: CASSLTREDTEAFF
cdr3_nt: TGTGCCAGCAGTCTCACCAGAGAGGACACTGAAGCTTTCTTT

clone_size: NA
v_call: TRBV7-9
j_call: TRBJ1-6
d_call: TRBD1
cdr3_aa: CSSSLAGQGYNSPLHF
cdr3_nt: TGTTCCAGCAGCTTAGCGGGACAGGGCTATAATTCACCCCTCCACTTT

clone_size: few
v_call: TRBV11-1
j_call: TRBJ1-6
d_call: TRBD1
cdr3_aa: CASSSGQSSYNSPLHF
cdr3_nt: TGTGCCAGCAGCTCGGGACAGAGCTCCTATAATTCACCCCTCCACTTT

clone_size: NA
v_call: TRBV10-2
j_call: TRBJ1-5
d_call: TRBD1
cdr3_aa: CASRSSAGTGYQPQHF
cdr3_nt: TGCGCCAGCAGGAGTTCTGCCGGGACAGGCTATCAGCCCCAGCATTTT

clone_size: NA
v_call: TRBV29-1
j_call: TRBJ2-2
d_call: NA
cdr3_aa: CSVRPGTSNTGELFF
cdr3_nt: TGCAGCGTGCGCCCTGGGACTTCGAACACCGGGGAGCTGTTTTTT

clone_size: NA
v_call: TRBV9
j_call: TRBJ1-5
d_call: TRBD1
cdr3_aa: CASSVGQGGQPQHF
cdr3_nt: TGTGCCAGCAGCGTCGGACAGGGAGGGCAGCCCCAGCATTTT

clone_size: NA
v_call: TRBV7-2
j_call: TRBJ2-5
d_call: TRBD2
cdr3_aa: CASSLNGPTSGARETQYF
cdr3_nt: TGTGCCAGCAGCTTAAATGGGCCGACTAGCGGGGCCCGAGAGACCCAGTACTTC

clone_size: NA
v_call: TRBV5-4
j_call: TRBJ2-2
d_call: NA
cdr3_aa: CASSSWTDTGELFF
cdr3_nt: TGTGCCAGCAGCTCATGGACAGACACCGGGGAGCTGTTTTTT

clone_size: NA
v_call: TRBV9
j_call: TRBJ1-2
d_call: TRBD1
cdr3_aa: CASSTRQGNGYTF
cdr3_nt: TGTGCCAGCAGCACCCGACAGGGGAATGGCTACACCTTC

clone_size: NA
v_call: TRBV7-3
j_call: TRBJ2-7
d_call: TRBD2
cdr3_aa: CASSRAGLSSYEQYF
cdr3_nt: TGTGCCAGCAGTCGAGCGGGACTCAGCTCCTACGAGCAGTACTTC

clone_size: NA
v_call: TRBV21-1
j_call: TRBJ2-7
d_call: NA
cdr3_aa: CASRLYRGPRVEQYF
cdr3_nt: TGTGCCAGCAGACTATACAGGGGTCCCCGGGTCGAGCAGTACTTC